These T cell receptor beta chains were read from a single sample in a study of vaccination and CD4 T cells after COVID-19. TCRdb processed the PCR reads anew with MiXCR; each CDR3 protein has one entry. The sample lists roughly 10,000 distinct CDR3 sequences, about 25% occurring once. No cognate antigen is known for these TCRs. The source was CD4+ T cells from blood, cultured in vitro, collected after SARS-CoV-2 vaccination. The source is a human donor who had recovered from COVID-19. Both conserved end residues are part of each CDR3. A D gene is named only where the DNA matches it firmly. Clone sizes are given selectively: once, few, many, or a class where the clone is expanded.

13	NA	once	TRBJ1-1	TRBV5-4	TGTGCCAGCAGCTTGGGGGTTAGAGCTGAAGCTTTCTTT	CASSLGVRAEAFF
12	TRBD2	medium-sized	TRBJ2-5	TRBV20-1	TGCAGTGGACTAGCGGAGGGAGAGACCCAGTACTTC	CSGLAEGETQYF
16	TRBD2	NA	TRBJ2-1	TRBV6-1	TGTGCCAGCAGGGACGGGACTAGCGGGAGAGGCAATGAGCAGTTCTTC	CASRDGTSGRGNEQFF
17	TRBD1	NA	TRBJ2-7	TRBV7-9	TGTGCCAGCAGCCGGAGATATCCGGGACAGCGTATCTACGAGCAGTACTTC	CASSRRYPGQRIYEQYF
15	TRBD2	few	TRBJ2-1	TRBV27	TGTGCCAGCAGTGCCGGGACTAGCGGGGTCAATGAGCAGTTCTTC	CASSAGTSGVNEQFF
14	TRBD2	NA	TRBJ2-7	TRBV2	TGTGCCAGCAGGGAACCTAGCGGGAGTTACGAGCAGTACTTC	CASREPSGSYEQYF
15	NA	NA	TRBJ2-2	TRBV7-9	TGTGCCAGCAGCTTACGGAGGGCAAACACCGGGGAGCTGTTTTTT	CASSLRRANTGELFF
17	NA	few	TRBJ1-6	TRBV28	TGTGCCAGCAGTTTATCGGGCCGCCCGGACGCAGATTCACCCCTCCACTTT	CASSLSGRPDADSPLHF
15	NA	NA	TRBJ1-1	TRBV15	TGTGCCACCAGCAGAGATCAGGGTCGGGGGAGGGAAGCTTTCTTT	CATSRDQGRGREAFF
15	NA	NA	TRBJ2-7	TRBV5-4	TGTGCCAGCAGCCTCCCACATCACACCTCCTACGAGCAGTACTTC	CASSLPHHTSYEQYF
14	NA	NA	TRBJ2-2	TRBV10-3	TGTGCCATCAGTGAGTCGTCTAGTGACGGGGAGCTGTTTTTT	CAISESSSDGELFF
14	NA	few	TRBJ2-3	TRBV28	TGTGCCACAGGAGGAGGACTGATTTCAGATACGCAGTATTTT	CATGGGLISDTQYF
16	TRBD1	NA	TRBJ2-7	TRBV27	TGTGCCAGCAGTTTCCAGCTAACAGGGGGCGCGGGGGAGCAGTACTTC	CASSFQLTGGAGEQYF
16	NA	few	TRBJ2-5	TRBV20-1	TGCAGTGCTAGAGATCTGACTCCTAACCTCCAAGAGACCCAGTACTTC	CSARDLTPNLQETQYF
15	TRBD1	NA	TRBJ1-1	TRBV7-2	TGTGCCAGCATGCGTAGACAGGGAGGGGGATCTGAAGCTTTCTTT	CASMRRQGGGSEAFF
14	NA	NA	TRBJ2-7	TRBV6-5	TGTGCCAGCAGTTTGTTAGGACAAACCTACGAGCAGTACTTC	CASSLLGQTYEQYF